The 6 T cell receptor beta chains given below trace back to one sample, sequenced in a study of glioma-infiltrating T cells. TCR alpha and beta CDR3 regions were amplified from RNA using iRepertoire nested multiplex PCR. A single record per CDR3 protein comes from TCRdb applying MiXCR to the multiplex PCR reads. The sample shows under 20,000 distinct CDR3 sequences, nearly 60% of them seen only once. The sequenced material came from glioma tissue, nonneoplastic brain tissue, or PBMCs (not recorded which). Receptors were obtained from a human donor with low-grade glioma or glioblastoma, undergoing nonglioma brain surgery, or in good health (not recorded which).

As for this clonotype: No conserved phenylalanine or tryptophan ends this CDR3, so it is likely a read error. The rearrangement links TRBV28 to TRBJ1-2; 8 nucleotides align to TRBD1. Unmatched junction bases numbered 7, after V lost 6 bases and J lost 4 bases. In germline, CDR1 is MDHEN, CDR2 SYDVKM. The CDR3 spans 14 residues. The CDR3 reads CASRSGTGLYGYTL. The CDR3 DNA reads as TGTGCCAGCAGATCCGGGACAGGCCTCTATGGCTACACCCTC.

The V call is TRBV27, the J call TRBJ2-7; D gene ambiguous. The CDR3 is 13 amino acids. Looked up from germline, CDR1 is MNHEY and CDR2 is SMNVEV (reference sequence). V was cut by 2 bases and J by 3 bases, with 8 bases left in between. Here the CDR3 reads CASSLSKNYEQYF. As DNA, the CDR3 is TGTGCCAGCAGTTTAAGCAAGAACTACGAGCAGTACTTC.

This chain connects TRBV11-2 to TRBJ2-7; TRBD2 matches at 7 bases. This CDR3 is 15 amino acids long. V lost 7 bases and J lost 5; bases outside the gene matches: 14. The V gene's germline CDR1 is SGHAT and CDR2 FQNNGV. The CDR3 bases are TGTGCCAGCACCCTAGGCGGGGGTACGTCCCACGAGCAGTACTTC. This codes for CASTLGGGTSHEQYF.

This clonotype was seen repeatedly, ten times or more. The CDR3 region is CASSSDSFGELFF. The CDR3 bases are TGTGCCAGCAGTTCGGACTCTTTCGGGGAGCTGTTTTTT. This chain joins TRBV6-2 or TRBV6-3 and TRBJ2-2; tentative D call: TRBD2 (5 bases). Germline lookup yields CDR1 MNHEY and CDR2 SVGEGT. V shed 4 bases and J shed 7 bases, with 10 bases lying between them. The CDR3 spans 13 residues.

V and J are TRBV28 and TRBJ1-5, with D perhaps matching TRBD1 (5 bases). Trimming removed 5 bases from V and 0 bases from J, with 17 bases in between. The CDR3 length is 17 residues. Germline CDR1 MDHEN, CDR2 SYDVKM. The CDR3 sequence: CASSPIRGGNSNQPQHF. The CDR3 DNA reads TGTGCCAGCAGTCCTATTCGGGGGGGAAATAGCAATCAGCCCCAGCATTTT.

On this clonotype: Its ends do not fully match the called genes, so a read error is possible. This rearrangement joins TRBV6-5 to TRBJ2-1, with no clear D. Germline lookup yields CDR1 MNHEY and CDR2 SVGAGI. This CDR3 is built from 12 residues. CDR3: CSSSKSYNEQFF. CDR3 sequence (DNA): TGTTCCAGCTCCAAGTCCTACAATGAGCAGTTCTTC.